Shown below are 11 T cell receptor beta chains from a single sample sequenced in a study of T-cell reconstitution after alpha-beta-depleted transplantation in children. Unique molecular identifiers were built into the TCRbeta library. In TCRdb, the PCR reads were re-called with MiXCR into one record per CDR3 protein. The table lists hundreds of thousands of distinct CDR3 sequences, 6.5% to 10% of them singletons. The sequencing used PBMCs, mostly from graft donor cells, collected 180 days after TCRalphabeta/CD19-depleted stem cell transplant. The receptors come from a male patient between 5 and 17 years old who had a stem cell transplant for acute lymphoblastic leukemia, so the T cells may come from the graft donor.

The table lists this clonotype with many counts. This chain joins TRBV5-5 and TRBJ2-7; no firm D call. Germline CDR1 SGHKS, CDR2 YYEKEE (reference sequence). The length of the CDR3 is 14 residues. Trimming stripped 4 bases from V and 6 bases from J, with 17 bases between. This CDR3 is CASSPRTRVGEQYF. In DNA, the CDR3 is TGTGCCAGCAGCCCTCGGACCCGGGTGGGCGAGCAGTACTTC.

This clonotype was counted ten times or more. The chain couples TRBV20-1 to TRBJ1-5; 9 bases align to TRBD1. The CDR3 consists of 14 residues. Germline lookup yields CDR1 DFQATT and CDR2 SNEGSKA (reference sequence). The V segment lost 2 bases and the J segment 4 bases; nucleotides outside the gene matches: 3. In DNA, the CDR3 is TGCAGTGCTAGAAGGGACAGGGAAAATCAGCCCCAGCATTTT. Translating gives CSARRDRENQPQHF.

In its sample, this clonotype was seen many times. CDR3 nucleotides: TGTGCCATCGGACCCCCGAACACCGGGGAGCTGTTTTTT. Amino acids: CAIGPPNTGELFF. The chain links TRBV6-1 to TRBJ2-2; D is ambiguous. Germline CDR1 is MNHNS and CDR2 is SASEGT. V was shortened by 10 bases and J by 0 bases, with 9 bases between the two germline ends. The CDR3 runs to 13 residues.

This clonotype was seen at least ten times. V gene TRBV10-3 combines with J gene TRBJ2-5; 10 nucleotides align to TRBD1. Trimming cost V 6 bases and J 5 bases; bases outside gene matches: 12. Looked up from germline, CDR1 is ENHRY and CDR2 is SYGVKD. There are 16 residues in the CDR3. CDR3 sequence (DNA): TGTGCCATCAGGGGTTCCGGGACAGGGGAGCGGGAGACCCAGTACTTC. Amino acid sequence: CAIRGSGTGERETQYF.

This clonotype was counted ten times or more. The CDR3 bases are TGCAGCGTTGAGAGTGGGGCGCGGAAGACCGGGGAGCTGTTTTTT. Protein product: CSVESGARKTGELFF. The chain employs TRBV29-1 and TRBJ2-2; TRBD1 is a possible D gene (5 bases). Germline V lookup: CDR1 SQVTM, CDR2 ANQGSEA. The germline V and J ends were trimmed by 3 bases and 5 bases, with 16 bases remaining between them. This CDR3 is built from 15 residues.

There are many counts of this clonotype. The rearrangement uses TRBV4-1 and TRBJ2-7; TRBD2 aligns across 7 bases. With V trimmed by 2 bases and J by 5 bases, 9 bases remained unmatched. Germline V gene lookup returns CDR1 MGHRA and CDR2 YSYEKL. The CDR3 has 15 residues. Here the CDR3 DNA reads TGCGCCAGCAGCCAACATGGACTAGTGACGGACGAGCAGTACTTC. Translated: CASSQHGLVTDEQYF.

This clonotype was seen ten or more times. V gene TRBV7-9 combines with J gene TRBJ2-1; D may be TRBD2 (7 bases). V dropped 2 bases and J dropped 7 bases, with 15 bases sitting between them. The CDR3 runs to 15 residues. Germline CDR1 is SEHNR and CDR2 is FQNEAQ (reference sequence). The CDR3, as DNA: TGTGCCAGCAGCTTAAGGGCGGGGGCTGGAAATGAGCAGTTCTTC. It encodes CASSLRAGAGNEQFF.

This clonotype was seen a few times. The chain employs TRBV2 and TRBJ2-5; 8 bases match TRBD2. Germline V gives CDR1 SNHLY, CDR2 FYNNEI. This CDR3 spans 15 amino acids. With 2 bases clipped from V and 4 bases from J, the junction kept 6 bases outside the gene matches. The DNA for the CDR3 is TGTGCCAGCAGTGAAAATGGAAGCGGGAGAGAGACCCAGTACTTC. Residues: CASSENGSGRETQYF.

This clonotype has a count of ten or more. The rearrangement links TRBV7-6 to TRBJ1-1; D possibly corresponds to TRBD1 (6 bases). The CDR3 covers 16 residues. V dropped 5 bases and J dropped 1 base, with 17 bases sitting between them. CDR1 and CDR2 (germline): SGHVS, FNYEAQ. The CDR3 is CASSLGGRRGNTEAFF. The CDR3 coding sequence is TGTGCCAGCAGCCTCGGGGGCAGGAGGGGGAACACTGAAGCTTTCTTT.

This clonotype has ten or more counts. The genes are TRBV7-7 and TRBJ2-6, with D unclear. V dropped 1 base and J dropped 4 bases, with 8 bases sitting between them. The CDR3 has 15 residues. CDR1 is SSHAT and CDR2 is FNYEAQ in the germline V gene (reference sequence). CDR3 sequence reads: CASSLGRPGANVLTF. CDR3 DNA sequence: TGTGCCAGCAGCTTAGGAAGGCCAGGGGCCAACGTCCTGACTTTC.

This clonotype has a count of ten or more. The J gene is TRBJ2-3, the V gene TRBV20-1; possibly TRBD1 for D (5 bases). Germline V gives CDR1 DFQATT, CDR2 SNEGSKA (reference sequence). The CDR3 sequence is 14 residues long. V was shortened by 3 bases and J by 0 bases, with 10 bases between the two germline ends. Written as DNA, the CDR3 is TGCAGTGCTAGTGAGCCAGGGAGCACAGATACGCAGTATTTT. Protein: CSASEPGSTDTQYF.